The clone carrying this T cell receptor beta chain appeared many times. Its antigen is unidentified. Combining a sample-barcoded 5' primer with a J-beta primer mix, a second PCR ran for about 7 to 11 cycles. MiXCR was run by TCRdb on the 5' RACE reads, yielding one entry per CDR3 protein. The top ten hold around 15% of the sample, which has some 900,000 distinct CDR3 sequences, less than 35% seen once. The source of the sample is a study of blood T cells in healthy people across ages. Study outcomes and limitations: When set beside aged donors, long-lived donors presented more naive CD4+ cells and higher diversity.

The germline CDR1 and CDR2 sequences are DFQATT and SNEGSKA (reference sequence). Trimming stripped 6 bases from V and 8 bases from J, with 14 bases between. The CDR3 sequence is 12 residues long. This clonotype was obtained from a woman aged 80 or over in good health. The chain uses TRBV20-1 and TRBJ2-1; D may be TRBD1 (6 bases). The specimen was blood. CDR3 sequence reads: CSATQGRDEQFF. The CDR3 DNA follows: TGCAGTGCAACACAGGGTAGGGATGAGCAGTTCTTC.